These T cell receptor beta chains were read from a single sample in a study of blood T cell repertoires in COVID-19. Libraries were prepared by immunoSEQ multiplex PCR; TCRdb keeps only in-frame clonotypes and omits some of them. The profile covers about 70,000 clones, with more than 80% appearing a single time and 4.8% taken by the ten largest. The sample was peripheral blood. Receptors were obtained from a woman of 80 years or more with active or convalescent COVID-19. Each CDR3 is given with its conserved first and last residue. The D gene is left open where the match is weak. Expanded clones are given a class, and other clones once, few, many or no size at all.

abundance | j_gene | v_gene | d_gene | CDR3aa | CDR3nt
- | TRBJ2-1 | TRBV3-1/TRBV3-2 | TRBD2 | CASSHEIAGGRNEQFF | TGTGCCAGCAGCCATGAAATAGCGGGGGGGAGGAATGAGCAGTTCTTC
once | TRBJ1-4 | TRBV4-1 | - | CASSPSGTNEKLFF | TGCGCCAGCAGTCCCAGTGGAACTAATGAAAAACTGTTTTTT
- | TRBJ2-1 | TRBV6-5 | TRBD1 | CASRRDRAPSNEQFF | TGTGCCAGCAGACGAGACAGGGCCCCGTCCAATGAGCAGTTCTTC
- | TRBJ1-1 | TRBV19 | TRBD1 | CASRRAGQGASEAFF | TGTGCCAGTAGAAGGGCAGGACAGGGGGCGAGTGAAGCTTTCTTT
- | TRBJ2-6 | TRBV9 | TRBD1 | CASSGRGPGSGANVLTF | TGTGCCAGCAGCGGCAGGGGGCCAGGCTCTGGGGCCAACGTCCTGACTTTC
- | TRBJ1-5 | TRBV30 | TRBD1 | CAWSRDRGTQPQHF | TGTGCCTGGAGTAGGGACAGGGGGACTCAGCCCCAGCATTTT
few | TRBJ2-7 | TRBV7-9 | TRBD2 | CASTNRGLAGAYEQYF | TGTGCCAGCACCAATCGCGGACTAGCGGGGGCCTACGAGCAGTACTTC
- | TRBJ2-5 | TRBV5-1 | - | CASSWEARQGQETQYF | TGCGCCAGCAGCTGGGAGGCCCGACAGGGCCAAGAGACCCAGTACTTC
once | TRBJ1-4 | TRBV29-1 | - | CSAEHSEKLFF | TGCAGCGCTGAACACAGCGAAAAACTGTTTTTT
- | TRBJ2-1 | TRBV7-6 | - | CASSLGGEGSQFF | TGTGCCAGCAGCTTAGGGGGTGAGGGTTCGCAGTTCTTC
- | TRBJ2-2 | TRBV7-3 | TRBD2 | CASSSPGGGNTGELFF | TGTGCCAGCAGCTCCCCGGGAGGCGGGAACACCGGGGAGCTGTTTTTT
- | TRBJ1-5 | TRBV6-4 | - | CASSDPGEQPQHF | TGTGCCAGCAGTGACCCGGGTGAGCAGCCCCAGCATTTT
- | TRBJ1-4 | TRBV11-2 | - | CASSSTTGQGEKLFF | TGTGCCAGCAGCTCTACTACAGGTCAGGGTGAAAAACTGTTTTTT
few | TRBJ1-2 | TRBV18 | TRBD1 | CASSPRADREGLADGYTF | TGTGCCAGCTCACCGAGAGCGGACAGGGAAGGTTTGGCGGATGGCTACACCTTC
- | TRBJ2-2 | TRBV2 | - | CASSERGGLNTGELFF | TGTGCCAGCAGTGAAAGGGGGGGCTTGAACACCGGGGAGCTGTTTTTT
- | TRBJ2-2 | TRBV5-6 | TRBD1 | CASSYKMETGPRGTGELFF | TGTGCCAGCAGCTATAAAATGGAAACAGGGCCCAGGGGGACCGGGGAGCTGTTTTTT
- | TRBJ1-1 | TRBV3-1/TRBV3-2 | - | CASSRDMNTEAFF | TGTGCCAGCAGCCGAGACATGAACACTGAAGCTTTCTTT
- | TRBJ2-1 | TRBV23-1 | - | CASSQSRGNNEQFF | TGCGCCAGCAGTCAATCGAGGGGGAACAATGAGCAGTTCTTC